Listed below are T cell receptor beta chains from one sample, sequenced in a study of T cells in narcolepsy. The method was immunoSEQ multiplex PCR; TCRdb's version includes in-frame clones alone and lacks a portion of them. The table has nearly 25,000 clones, roughly two thirds seen once. Sequenced: memory (CD45RA-) CD4+ T cells from blood. The origin of the receptors is a human donor in good health. Each CDR3 is given with its conserved first and last residue. A D gene is named only where the DNA matches it firmly. Clone size is stated in some rows and not others, as once, few, many or a class when expanded.

j_call: TRBJ1-6
d_call: .
v_call: TRBV30
clone_size: .
cdr3_aa: CAFLHGSKGNSPLHF
cdr3_nt: TGTGCCTTTTTACATGGCAGTAAGGGTAATTCACCCCTCCACTTT

j_call: TRBJ1-2
d_call: .
v_call: TRBV6-7
clone_size: few
cdr3_aa: CASSYIAGQGYGYTF
cdr3_nt: TGTGCCAGCAGTTACATAGCAGGGCAGGGGTATGGCTACACCTTC

j_call: TRBJ1-6
d_call: .
v_call: TRBV5-4
clone_size: .
cdr3_aa: CASSLSRGSGSPLHF
cdr3_nt: TGTGCCAGCAGCTTGTCTCGGGGCAGCGGTTCACCCCTCCACTTT

j_call: TRBJ1-4
d_call: .
v_call: TRBV29-1
clone_size: once
cdr3_aa: CSAQKGGGEKLFF
cdr3_nt: TGCAGCGCCCAGAAGGGTGGTGGCGAAAAACTGTTTTTT

j_call: TRBJ2-5
d_call: .
v_call: TRBV29-1
clone_size: .
cdr3_aa: CSAGVDWETQYF
cdr3_nt: TGCAGCGCCGGTGTCGATTGGGAGACCCAGTACTTC

j_call: TRBJ2-1
d_call: .
v_call: TRBV28
clone_size: .
cdr3_aa: CASSPHDEQFF
cdr3_nt: TGTGCCAGCAGTCCCCACGATGAGCAGTTCTTC

j_call: TRBJ1-1
d_call: TRBD1
v_call: TRBV19
clone_size: .
cdr3_aa: CASSNTGDTEAFF
cdr3_nt: TGTGCCAGTAGTAATACAGGGGACACTGAAGCTTTCTTT

j_call: TRBJ1-1
d_call: .
v_call: TRBV28
clone_size: .
cdr3_aa: CASSLEARGASEAFF
cdr3_nt: TGTGCCAGCAGTTTAGAGGCCCGGGGGGCGTCTGAAGCTTTCTTT

j_call: TRBJ2-1
d_call: TRBD2
v_call: TRBV7-2
clone_size: .
cdr3_aa: CATELGTRANEQFF
cdr3_nt: TGTGCAACTGAGCTCGGGACTAGGGCTAATGAGCAGTTCTTC

j_call: TRBJ2-3
d_call: TRBD2
v_call: TRBV5-1
clone_size: .
cdr3_aa: CASSLAGLAGDTQYF
cdr3_nt: TGCGCCAGCAGCTTGGCAGGACTAGCGGGAGATACGCAGTATTTT

j_call: TRBJ2-6
d_call: .
v_call: TRBV4-2
clone_size: .
cdr3_aa: CASSQVPGAGANVLTF
cdr3_nt: TGTGCCAGCAGCCAAGTCCCGGGGGCTGGGGCCAACGTCCTGACTTTC

j_call: TRBJ2-5
d_call: TRBD2
v_call: TRBV28
clone_size: .
cdr3_aa: CASSGVGTSKETQYF
cdr3_nt: TGTGCCAGCAGTGGAGTTGGGACTAGCAAAGAGACCCAGTACTTC

j_call: TRBJ2-5
d_call: .
v_call: TRBV18
clone_size: few
cdr3_aa: CASSPITGETQYF
cdr3_nt: TGTGCCAGCTCACCAATAACTGGAGAGACCCAGTACTTC

j_call: TRBJ2-5
d_call: .
v_call: TRBV5-4
clone_size: .
cdr3_aa: CASRKTSLETQYF
cdr3_nt: TGTGCCAGCAGGAAGACCTCTTTAGAGACCCAGTACTTC

j_call: TRBJ2-2
d_call: .
v_call: TRBV5-1
clone_size: few
cdr3_aa: CASRSAAENTGELFF
cdr3_nt: TGCGCCAGCAGAAGCGCAGCGGAGAACACCGGGGAGCTGTTTTTT

j_call: TRBJ1-5
d_call: .
v_call: TRBV11-3
clone_size: .
cdr3_aa: CASSQRPGMSNQPQHF
cdr3_nt: TGTGCCAGCAGTCAAAGGCCGGGGATGAGCAATCAGCCCCAGCATTTT

j_call: TRBJ1-1
d_call: TRBD1
v_call: TRBV30
clone_size: .
cdr3_aa: CAWSTELGQGAEAFF
cdr3_nt: TGTGCCTGGAGTACGGAACTGGGGCAGGGGGCCGAAGCTTTCTTT

j_call: TRBJ1-6
d_call: TRBD1
v_call: TRBV7-3
clone_size: few
cdr3_aa: CASSRQGVGSPLHF
cdr3_nt: TGTGCCAGCAGTCGACAGGGGGTTGGTTCACCCCTCCACTTT

j_call: TRBJ2-2
d_call: .
v_call: TRBV2
clone_size: few
cdr3_aa: CASSPDTGELFF
cdr3_nt: TGTGCCAGCAGTCCCGACACCGGGGAGCTGTTTTTT

j_call: TRBJ2-7
d_call: .
v_call: TRBV29-1
clone_size: .
cdr3_aa: CSVRGPYEQYF
cdr3_nt: TGCAGCGTTCGAGGACCCTACGAGCAGTACTTC

j_call: TRBJ1-1
d_call: .
v_call: TRBV10-2
clone_size: .
cdr3_aa: CASRWGRDTEAFF
cdr3_nt: TGCGCCAGCAGGTGGGGTAGGGACACTGAAGCTTTCTTT

j_call: TRBJ2-3
d_call: TRBD2
v_call: TRBV5-6
clone_size: .
cdr3_aa: CASSRDRTSGGADTQYF
cdr3_nt: TGTGCCAGCAGCCGGGACCGGACTAGCGGGGGGGCAGATACGCAGTATTTT

j_call: TRBJ1-2
d_call: TRBD1
v_call: TRBV4-3
clone_size: once
cdr3_aa: CASSQATTGGKGGYTF
cdr3_nt: TGCGCCAGCAGCCAAGCGACAACAGGGGGCAAAGGAGGCTACACCTTC

j_call: TRBJ2-1
d_call: .
v_call: TRBV2
clone_size: .
cdr3_aa: CASREGPGVYNEQFF
cdr3_nt: TGTGCCAGCAGGGAAGGGCCGGGCGTCTACAATGAGCAGTTCTTC

j_call: TRBJ2-2
d_call: .
v_call: TRBV4-1
clone_size: .
cdr3_aa: CASSQVVAYTGELFF
cdr3_nt: TGCGCCAGCAGCCAAGTAGTGGCCTACACCGGGGAGCTGTTTTTT

j_call: TRBJ2-1
d_call: TRBD2
v_call: TRBV5-4
clone_size: .
cdr3_aa: CASSLGAGAPNEQFF
cdr3_nt: TGTGCCAGCAGCTTGGGAGCGGGAGCCCCAAATGAGCAGTTCTTC

j_call: TRBJ2-7
d_call: .
v_call: TRBV7-2
clone_size: few
cdr3_aa: CASSAYRNSYEQYF
cdr3_nt: TGTGCCAGCAGCGCTTACAGGAACTCCTACGAGCAGTACTTC

j_call: TRBJ2-3
d_call: TRBD1
v_call: TRBV5-5
clone_size: .
cdr3_aa: CASRLSTGGYSTDTQYF
cdr3_nt: TGTGCCAGCAGGTTGTCCACAGGGGGATATTCCACAGATACGCAGTATTTT

j_call: TRBJ2-7
d_call: TRBD1
v_call: TRBV7-2
clone_size: .
cdr3_aa: CASSLAGTGLRQYF
cdr3_nt: TGTGCCAGCAGCTTAGCCGGGACAGGGTTGAGGCAGTACTTC

j_call: TRBJ1-3
d_call: .
v_call: TRBV15
clone_size: .
cdr3_aa: CATSMGYRDYSGNTIYF
cdr3_nt: TGTGCCACCAGCATGGGATACCGGGACTACTCTGGAAACACCATATATTTT

j_call: TRBJ2-6
d_call: .
v_call: TRBV2
clone_size: few
cdr3_aa: CASSQLPGGANVLTF
cdr3_nt: TGTGCCAGCAGCCAATTACCGGGTGGGGCCAACGTCCTGACTTTC

j_call: TRBJ2-1
d_call: .
v_call: TRBV5-6
clone_size: .
cdr3_aa: CASSLGGARNEQFF
cdr3_nt: TGTGCCAGCAGCTTGGGAGGGGCGCGGAATGAGCAGTTCTTC

j_call: TRBJ2-3
d_call: .
v_call: TRBV5-1
clone_size: .
cdr3_aa: CASSRYTGNTQYF
cdr3_nt: TGCGCCAGCAGCAGGTACACGGGGAATACGCAGTATTTT

j_call: TRBJ2-2
d_call: TRBD1
v_call: TRBV9
clone_size: few
cdr3_aa: CASSATQGAGGELFF
cdr3_nt: TGTGCCAGCAGCGCAACACAGGGGGCCGGCGGGGAGCTGTTTTTT

j_call: TRBJ1-2
d_call: TRBD1
v_call: TRBV28
clone_size: .
cdr3_aa: CASSLGDRLYGYTF
cdr3_nt: TGTGCCAGCAGTTTGGGGGACAGGCTATATGGCTACACCTTC

j_call: TRBJ2-3
d_call: TRBD2
v_call: TRBV5-1
clone_size: .
cdr3_aa: CATALAGVPDTQYF
cdr3_nt: TGCGCCACCGCACTAGCGGGAGTCCCAGATACGCAGTATTTT

j_call: TRBJ2-3
d_call: .
v_call: TRBV2
clone_size: .
cdr3_aa: CASSYTDTQYF
cdr3_nt: TGTGCCAGCAGCTACACAGATACGCAGTATTTT

j_call: TRBJ1-6
d_call: .
v_call: TRBV6-6
clone_size: few
cdr3_aa: CATQNRVRDNSPLHF
cdr3_nt: TGTGCCACGCAAAACAGGGTGCGGGATAATTCACCCCTCCACTTT

j_call: TRBJ1-6
d_call: .
v_call: TRBV5-1
clone_size: once
cdr3_aa: CASSLEQFPNSPLHF
cdr3_nt: TGCGCCAGCAGCTTGGAACAGTTCCCTAATTCACCCCTCCACTTT

j_call: TRBJ1-3
d_call: .
v_call: TRBV4-1
clone_size: .
cdr3_aa: CASSQVGGVSGNTIYF
cdr3_nt: TGCGCCAGCAGCCAAGTCGGAGGGGTCTCTGGAAACACCATATATTTT

j_call: TRBJ2-5
d_call: .
v_call: TRBV7-2
clone_size: few
cdr3_aa: CASSLLDGSWTQYF
cdr3_nt: TGTGCCAGCAGCTTACTAGACGGGAGCTGGACCCAGTACTTC

j_call: TRBJ1-3
d_call: .
v_call: TRBV7-9
clone_size: few
cdr3_aa: CASSNQGNTIYF
cdr3_nt: TGTGCCAGCAGCAACCAGGGAAACACCATATATTTT

j_call: TRBJ2-2
d_call: TRBD1
v_call: TRBV30
clone_size: .
cdr3_aa: CAWSVGDRGTGELFF
cdr3_nt: TGTGCCTGGAGTGTAGGGGACAGGGGCACCGGGGAGCTGTTTTTT

j_call: TRBJ1-6
d_call: TRBD1
v_call: TRBV5-4
clone_size: .
cdr3_aa: CASSRLQGVNSPLHF
cdr3_nt: TGTGCCAGCAGCCGTTTACAGGGGGTGAATTCACCCCTCCACTTT

j_call: TRBJ2-2
d_call: .
v_call: TRBV30
clone_size: .
cdr3_aa: CAWRGENTGELFF
cdr3_nt: TGTGCCTGGAGAGGAGAAAACACCGGGGAGCTGTTTTTT

j_call: TRBJ2-1
d_call: TRBD2
v_call: TRBV5-1
clone_size: .
cdr3_aa: CASSLETSAYNEQFF
cdr3_nt: TGCGCCAGCAGCTTGGAGACTAGCGCCTACAATGAGCAGTTCTTC

j_call: TRBJ1-1
d_call: .
v_call: TRBV18
clone_size: .
cdr3_aa: CASSPLPIGGDRTEAFF
cdr3_nt: TGTGCCAGCTCACCACTCCCCATCGGGGGGGATCGCACTGAAGCTTTCTTT